The present entry profiles one T cell receptor (beta chain) with its context. Clones were read by immunoSEQ multiplex PCR, and TCRdb kept only the in-frame ones, dropping some. The sample carries 140,000 to 150,000 clones, 85% to 95% recorded once. Trimming cost V 3 bases and J 2 bases, with 7 bases left between them. Germline CDR1 LNHDA, CDR2 SQIVND (reference sequence). This CDR3 has 13 residues. These data come from a study of T cell responses to AZD1222 COVID-19 vaccine. The TCR comes from an adult in good health. The sample was peripheral blood, taken on day 0 of AZD1222 vaccination. This chain links TRBV19 with TRBJ1-1; D not resolved. This chain's CDR3 is CASSITPNTEAFF. The CDR3 bases are TGTGCCAGTAGTATTACTCCAAACACTGAAGCTTTCTTT.